The text below deals with one TCR beta chain. No cognate antigen has been identified for it. It has no much larger one-base neighbor in the sample; base qualities were not kept. TCRbeta CDR3 regions were amplified from genomic DNA by means of the immunoSEQ Assay, a bias-controlled multiplex PCR. For the original study's pipeline: Nucleated cell counts per sample were estimated from amplification of reference gene primers within the assay. To quantify the absolute abundance of each unique TCRbeta CDR3 rearrangement, sequence reads were collapsed and filtered. For each sample, productive Simpson clonality was calculated by taking the square root of Simpson's diversity index across productive rearrangements. The table comes from immuneACCESS by way of TCRdb, which keeps in-frame sequences with V and J called. Part of the clones is missing from these tables; in studies checked, under half for an unresolved V gene and the rest for unknown reasons. The V and J calls and clone size were taken over from that table, and D and trimming were inferred from the DNA. This sample holds about 59,000 clones; 87% were observed only once. Clones ranked in the top ten supply 5.1% of the sample.

This entry is derived from a study of blood T cell repertoires in COVID-19 (TCRdb year 2020). About the investigation overall: Samples from collaborators originated in the United States, Italy and Spain and spanned both the acute and convalescent phases of COVID-19. The material from the prospective study consisted of cDNA or gDNA derived from T cells, B-cell-depleted T cells, or PBMCs. Deeply sampled blood TCRbeta repertoires from subjects exposed to, actively infected with, or recovered from COVID-19 were included in the dataset. The repertoires were made available in a free public database intended to serve as a resource for research on the immune response to SARS-CoV-2. The samples were drawn from two sources: the first 160 participants of the ongoing ImmuneRACE study, and 1,254 subjects contributed by 6 global collaborators. A de-identified subject ID, COVID-19 status, age in years and sex were almost always included in the sample metadata. Where HLA class I and class II types were available, the types were taken from metadata supplied by the sample provider, not from assay-based typing.

Whole blood was collected in K2EDTA tubes by collaborating institutions according to the institutions' own protocols. For TCRbeta analysis, collaborators shipped samples in one of three forms: frozen whole blood, isolated PBMCs, or DNA extracted from either of those sample types. The paper's findings and limits, for the study overall: The amount of clinical and demographic metadata varied by source and participant and was provided uncurated.

The specimen sequenced was peripheral blood. The TCR sequence derives from a man older than 75 in a cohort sampled during active COVID-19.

The bases read TGTGCCTCCAAGGGTCAGGGCTACGAGCAGTACTTC. Its product reads: CASKGQGYEQYF. The chain uses TRBV7-9 and TRBJ2-7; the D gene is perhaps TRBD1, from 5 matching bases. The CDR3, from cysteine to phenylalanine, totals 12 residues. The retained sequence is limited to the CDR3, 36 bases, with the frame set at the first base. In the germline V gene (reference sequence), CDR1 corresponds to SEHNR and CDR2 to FQNEAQ. The V and J ends are trimmed by 11 bases and 3 bases, leaving 14 bases between them.